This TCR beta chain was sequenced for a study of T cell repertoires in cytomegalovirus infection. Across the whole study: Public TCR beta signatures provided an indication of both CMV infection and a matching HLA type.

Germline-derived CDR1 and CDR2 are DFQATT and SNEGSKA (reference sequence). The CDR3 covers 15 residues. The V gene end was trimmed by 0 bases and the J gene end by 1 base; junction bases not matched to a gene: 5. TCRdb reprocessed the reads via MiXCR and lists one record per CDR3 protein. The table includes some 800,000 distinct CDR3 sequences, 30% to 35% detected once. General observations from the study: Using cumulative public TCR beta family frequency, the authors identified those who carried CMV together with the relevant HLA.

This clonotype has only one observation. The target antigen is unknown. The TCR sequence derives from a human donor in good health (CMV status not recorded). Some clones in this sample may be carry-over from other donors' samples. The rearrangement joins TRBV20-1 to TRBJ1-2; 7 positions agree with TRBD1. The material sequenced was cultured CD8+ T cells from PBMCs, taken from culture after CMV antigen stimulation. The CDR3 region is CSARDPDRFNYGYTF. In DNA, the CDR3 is TGCAGTGCTAGAGATCCGGACAGGTTTAACTATGGCTACACCTTC.